One TCR beta chain is described in this entry. This clone occurred once. No cognate antigen has been identified for it. No clone much larger than this one lies a single base away; base qualities are absent. The sample belongs to a study of blood T cell repertoires in COVID-19 (TCRdb year 2020). The study in broad terms: Samples covering the acute and convalescent phases of COVID-19 were provided by collaborators in the United States, Italy and Spain. The material from the prospective study consisted of cDNA or gDNA derived from T cells, B-cell-depleted T cells, or PBMCs. Subjects who had been exposed to COVID-19, were actively infected with it, or had recovered from it provided the deeply sampled blood TCRbeta repertoires that made up the dataset. The repertoires were made available in a free public database intended to serve as a resource for research on the immune response to SARS-CoV-2. Samples were obtained from the ongoing ImmuneRACE study (first 160 participants) and from about 1,300 subjects provided by 6 global collaborators. Nearly every sample came with metadata listing a de-identified subject ID, COVID-19 status, age in years and sex. Where available, HLA class I and class II types were taken from metadata supplied by the sample provider and were not determined by assay-based typing.

TCRbeta CDR3 regions were amplified from genomic DNA using the immunoSEQ Assay, a bias-controlled multiplex PCR. In the source study's methods: The number of nucleated cells in each sample was estimated from the amplification of reference gene primers within the assay. To quantify the absolute abundance of each unique TCRbeta CDR3 rearrangement, sequence reads were collapsed and filtered. Productive Simpson clonality was computed per sample as the square root of Simpson's diversity index over productive rearrangements. TCRdb holds this immuneACCESS table with in-frame rearrangements only. Some clones are missing; in checked studies, unresolved V genes explain under half, and the rest has no known cause. The DNA gave D and trimming, while V, J and clone size come from that table. Present in this sample are 75,000 or so clones, 70% to 90% of which were seen just once. About 7% of the sample goes to the ten largest clones.

Study-level results and caveats: Clinical and demographic metadata were provided uncurated, with the amount varying by source and participant.

The germline V gene (reference sequence) supplies CDR1 SGHNT and CDR2 YYREEE. From its cysteine to its phenylalanine, the CDR3 spans 15 amino acids. CDR3 DNA only is kept here, 45 bases in frame from base 1. The junction shows trimming of 5 bases on V and 0 bases on J, plus 14 bases between the germline ends. Collaborating institutions collected whole blood in K2EDTA tubes following their own protocols. For TCRbeta analysis, collaborator samples were shipped as frozen whole blood, as isolated PBMCs, or as DNA extracted from either sample type. Sequencing used peripheral blood. The chain employs TRBV5-4 and TRBJ1-2; TRBD1 might be the D gene, on 5 matching bases. This receptor was obtained from a man between 65 and 79 years old with acute or convalescent COVID-19. The DNA is TGTGCCAGCAGTCCCCAGGGCTCCACTAACTATGGCTACACCTTC. Translation gives CASSPQGSTNYGYTF.